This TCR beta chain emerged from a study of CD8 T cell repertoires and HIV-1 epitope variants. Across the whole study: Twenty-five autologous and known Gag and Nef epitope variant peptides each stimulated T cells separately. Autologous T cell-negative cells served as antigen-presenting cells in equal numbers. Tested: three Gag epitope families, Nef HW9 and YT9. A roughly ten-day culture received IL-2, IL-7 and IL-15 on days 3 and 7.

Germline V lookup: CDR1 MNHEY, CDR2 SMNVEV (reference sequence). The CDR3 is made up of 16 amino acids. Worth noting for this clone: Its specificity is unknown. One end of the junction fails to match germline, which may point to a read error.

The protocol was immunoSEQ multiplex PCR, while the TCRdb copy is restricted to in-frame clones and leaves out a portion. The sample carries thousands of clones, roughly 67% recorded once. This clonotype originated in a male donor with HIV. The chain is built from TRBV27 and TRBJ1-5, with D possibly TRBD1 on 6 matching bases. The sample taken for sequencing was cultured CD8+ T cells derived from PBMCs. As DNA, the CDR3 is TGTGCCAGCAGTCTATCGGGGGGGGGCGCGGGTCAGCCCCAGCATTTT. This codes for CASSLSGGGAGQPQHF.